This T cell receptor (beta chain) was sequenced during a study of cytomegalovirus exposure and HLA in healthy donors. Study findings and constraints: The presence/absence work took it that sequencing depth was about the same across donors.

Comment on this clone: As yet, its antigen is unknown.

This CDR3 has 14 residues. Germline CDR1 and CDR2: LNHDA and SQIVND (reference sequence). V was pared by 3 bases and J by 5 bases, with 11 bases between. Amplification used 60 Vbeta primers and 13 Jbeta primers. The data were produced by immunoSEQ multiplex PCR, yet TCRdb's version contains in-frame clones alone and is incomplete. Listed are tens of thousands of clones; about 2% falls within the top ten. This clonotype was sampled from a female donor in good health and CMV-seronegative. Sequencing was carried out using PBMCs. The chain combines TRBV19 with TRBJ1-5; D is uncertain. CDR3 coding DNA: TGTGCCAGTAGTATTCGGGTCACCCATCAGCCCCAGCATTTT. Translating it yields CASSIRVTHQPQHF.